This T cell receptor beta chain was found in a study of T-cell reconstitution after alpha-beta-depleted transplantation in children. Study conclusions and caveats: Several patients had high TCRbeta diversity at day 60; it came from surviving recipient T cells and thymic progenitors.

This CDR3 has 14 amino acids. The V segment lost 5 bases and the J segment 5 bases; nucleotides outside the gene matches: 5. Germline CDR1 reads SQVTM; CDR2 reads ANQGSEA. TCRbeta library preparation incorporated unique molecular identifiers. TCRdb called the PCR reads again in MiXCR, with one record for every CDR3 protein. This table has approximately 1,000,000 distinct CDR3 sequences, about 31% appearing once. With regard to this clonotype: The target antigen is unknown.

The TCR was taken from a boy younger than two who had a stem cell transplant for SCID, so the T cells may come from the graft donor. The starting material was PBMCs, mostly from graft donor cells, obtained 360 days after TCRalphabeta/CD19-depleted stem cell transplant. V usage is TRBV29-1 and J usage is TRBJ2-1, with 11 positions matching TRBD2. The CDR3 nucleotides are TGCAGCGTTACCCGACTAGCGGGGAACAATGAGCAGTTCTTC. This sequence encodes CSVTRLAGNNEQFF.